In this sample, the clone carrying this T cell receptor beta chain turned up a few times. As yet, its antigen is unknown. This CDR3 is 14 amino acids long. Germline V gene lookup returns CDR1 SNHLY and CDR2 FYNNEI. Between the trimmed V and J ends, which lost 7 bases and 2 bases, there was a span of 12 bases. The protocol was immunoSEQ multiplex PCR, while the TCRdb copy is restricted to in-frame clones and leaves out a portion. This repertoire shows approximately 45,000 clones, about 75% found once; its top ten account for roughly 12%. This sample was taken from a study of vaccination effects on CD4 cells after COVID-19. Study findings and constraints: Marked clonal contraction of infection- and vaccine-induced clones was seen late after vaccination. Spike-reactive clones in convalescents after vaccination were chiefly newly vaccine-induced.

Following 10 days of culture, CD4+ T cells were isolated. Each culture had half its medium swapped for IL-2 medium on days 3 and 7. This receptor was taken from a human donor who had a prior SARS-CoV-2 infection. This chain uses TRBV2 with TRBJ2-1; tentatively, D is TRBD1 (5 bases). This material consisted of CD4+ T cells from PBMCs cultured without peptide, taken before COVID-19 vaccination. The CDR3 DNA sequence: TGTGCCAGCACCCCCCAGGGTGCCTACAATGAGCAGTTCTTC. Encoded protein: CASTPQGAYNEQFF.